This T cell receptor (beta chain) appears in the sequencing data of a study of blood T cell repertoires in COVID-19. As handled by the study authors: For nucleated cells, counts were estimated from reference gene primer amplification. Sequenced by immunoSEQ multiplex PCR; TCRdb stores in-frame clones only, minus some. Clone size and V and J calls were adopted from that table, with D and trimming inferred from the DNA. The sample contains around 55,000 clones, roughly 80% of which appear only once. V gave up 5 bases and J gave up 0 bases, with 8 bases separating them. Germline CDR1 reads LGHDT; CDR2 reads YNNKEL (reference sequence). This CDR3 contains 14 residues.

The sequenced sample was peripheral blood. The J gene is TRBJ1-5, the V gene TRBV3-1 (or the pseudogene TRBV3-2); possibly TRBD1 for D (5 bases). The TCR originated in a human donor in a cohort sampled during active or convalescent COVID-19. CDR3 amino acids: CASSATASNQPQHF. The CDR3 DNA follows: TGTGCCAGCAGCGCGACAGCTAGCAATCAGCCCCAGCATTTT.